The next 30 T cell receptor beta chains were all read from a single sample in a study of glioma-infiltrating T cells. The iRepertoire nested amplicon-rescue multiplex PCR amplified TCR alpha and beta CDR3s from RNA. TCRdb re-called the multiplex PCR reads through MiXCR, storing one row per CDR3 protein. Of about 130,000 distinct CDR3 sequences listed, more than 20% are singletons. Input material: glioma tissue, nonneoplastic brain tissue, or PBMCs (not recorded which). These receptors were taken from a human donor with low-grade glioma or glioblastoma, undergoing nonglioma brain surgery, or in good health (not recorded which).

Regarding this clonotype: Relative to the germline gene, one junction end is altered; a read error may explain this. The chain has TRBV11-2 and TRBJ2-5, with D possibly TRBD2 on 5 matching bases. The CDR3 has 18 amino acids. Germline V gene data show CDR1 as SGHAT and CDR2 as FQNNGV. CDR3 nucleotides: TGTGCCAGCAGTTCAACCCGTGGGCGCGGGCCGCGCCAAGGGACCCAGTACTTC. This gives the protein CASSSTRGRGPRQGTQYF.

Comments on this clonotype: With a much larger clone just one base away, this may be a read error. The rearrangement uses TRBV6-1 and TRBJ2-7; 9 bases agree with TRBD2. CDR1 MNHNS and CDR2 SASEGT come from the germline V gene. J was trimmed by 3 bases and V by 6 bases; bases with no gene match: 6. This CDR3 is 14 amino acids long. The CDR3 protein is CASSRTSAYYEQYF. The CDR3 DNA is TGTGCCAGCAGCAGGACTAGCGCGTACTACGAGCAGTACTTC.

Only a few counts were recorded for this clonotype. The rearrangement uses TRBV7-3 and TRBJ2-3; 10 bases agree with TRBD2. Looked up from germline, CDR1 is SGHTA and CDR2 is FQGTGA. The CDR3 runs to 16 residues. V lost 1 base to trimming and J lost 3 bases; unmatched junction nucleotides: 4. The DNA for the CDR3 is TGTGCCAGCAGCTTAATGCCTAGCGGGAGTACAGATACGCAGTATTTT. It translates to CASSLMPSGSTDTQYF.

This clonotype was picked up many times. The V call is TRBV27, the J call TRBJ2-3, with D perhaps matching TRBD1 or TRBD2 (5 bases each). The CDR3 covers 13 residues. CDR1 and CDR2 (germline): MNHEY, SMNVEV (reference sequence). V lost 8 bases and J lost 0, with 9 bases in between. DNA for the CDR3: TGTGCCAGCCAAGGGGACAGCACAGATACGCAGTATTTT. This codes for CASQGDSTDTQYF.

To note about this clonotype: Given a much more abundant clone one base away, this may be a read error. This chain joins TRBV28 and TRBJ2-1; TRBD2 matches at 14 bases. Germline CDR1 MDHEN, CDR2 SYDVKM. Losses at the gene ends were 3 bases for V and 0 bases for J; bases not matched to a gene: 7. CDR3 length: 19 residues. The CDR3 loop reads CASSFTVGTSGSSYNEQFF. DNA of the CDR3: TGTGCCAGCAGTTTCACCGTGGGGACTAGCGGGAGCTCCTACAATGAGCAGTTCTTC.

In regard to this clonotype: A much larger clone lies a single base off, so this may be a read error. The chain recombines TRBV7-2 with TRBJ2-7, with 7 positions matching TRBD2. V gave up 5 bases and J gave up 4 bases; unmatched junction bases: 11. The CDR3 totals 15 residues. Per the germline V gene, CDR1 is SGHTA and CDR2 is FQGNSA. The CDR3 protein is CASSLGTTMPYEQYF. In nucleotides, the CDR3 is TGTGCCAGCAGCCTAGGGACTACAATGCCTTACGAGCAGTACTTC.

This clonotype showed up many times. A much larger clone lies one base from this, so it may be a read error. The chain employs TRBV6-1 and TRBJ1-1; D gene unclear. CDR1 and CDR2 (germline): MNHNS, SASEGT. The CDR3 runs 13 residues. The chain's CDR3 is CSSSLLANTEAFF. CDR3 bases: TGTTCCAGCAGTTTGCTAGCGAACACTGAAGCTTTCTTT.

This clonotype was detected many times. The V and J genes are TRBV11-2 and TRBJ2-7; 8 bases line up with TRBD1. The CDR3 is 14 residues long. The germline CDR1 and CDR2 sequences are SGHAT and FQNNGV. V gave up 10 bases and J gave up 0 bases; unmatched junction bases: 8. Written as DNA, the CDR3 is TGTGCCACCCGAGACAGGGGCAGCTCCTACGAGCAGTACTTC. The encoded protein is CATRDRGSSYEQYF.

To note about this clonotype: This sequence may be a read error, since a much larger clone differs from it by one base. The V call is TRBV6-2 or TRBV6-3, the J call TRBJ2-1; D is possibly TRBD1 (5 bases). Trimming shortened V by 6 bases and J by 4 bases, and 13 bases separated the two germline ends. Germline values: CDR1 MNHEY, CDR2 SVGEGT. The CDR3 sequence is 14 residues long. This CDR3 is CASSTRQKYNEQFF. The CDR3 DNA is TGTGCCAGCAGCACCAGACAGAAGTACAATGAGCAGTTCTTC.

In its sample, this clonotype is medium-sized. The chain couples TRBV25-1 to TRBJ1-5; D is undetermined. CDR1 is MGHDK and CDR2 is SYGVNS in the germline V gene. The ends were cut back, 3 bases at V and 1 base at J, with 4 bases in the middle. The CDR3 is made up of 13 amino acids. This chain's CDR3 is CASSDWSNQPQHF. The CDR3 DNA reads TGTGCCAGCAGTGATTGGAGCAATCAGCCCCAGCATTTT.

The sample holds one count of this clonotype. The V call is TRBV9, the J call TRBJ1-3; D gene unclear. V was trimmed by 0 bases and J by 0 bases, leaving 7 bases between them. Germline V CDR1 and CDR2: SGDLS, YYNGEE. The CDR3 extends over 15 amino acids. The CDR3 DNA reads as TGTGCCAGCAGCGTAGAGGTTCACTCTGGAAACACCATATATTTT. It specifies CASSVEVHSGNTIYF.

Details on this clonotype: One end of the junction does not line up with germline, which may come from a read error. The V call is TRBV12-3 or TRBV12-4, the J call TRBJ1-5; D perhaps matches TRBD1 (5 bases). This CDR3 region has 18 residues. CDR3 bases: TGTGCCCGCAGTTCAGAGTTCATCCAGGGTGGCCCCAATCAGCCCCCGCCTTTT. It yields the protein CARSSEFIQGGPNQPPPF.

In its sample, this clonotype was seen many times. The CDR3 DNA is TGTGCCAGCAGCCCTCGGTTCCACACAGATACGCAGTATTTT. It is translated as CASSPRFHTDTQYF. The chain uses TRBV7-9 and TRBJ2-3; D remains unclear. CDR1 is SEHNR, CDR2 FQNEAQ, per germline (reference sequence). With 5 bases removed from V and 2 bases from J, the gap between germline ends came to 11 bases. CDR3 size: 14 residues.

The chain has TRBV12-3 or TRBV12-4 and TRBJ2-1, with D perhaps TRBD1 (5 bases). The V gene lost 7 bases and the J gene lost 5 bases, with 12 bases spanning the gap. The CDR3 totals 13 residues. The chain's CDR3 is CASKARAHNEQFF. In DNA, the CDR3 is TGTGCCAGCAAAGCCAGGGCCCACAATGAGCAGTTCTTC.

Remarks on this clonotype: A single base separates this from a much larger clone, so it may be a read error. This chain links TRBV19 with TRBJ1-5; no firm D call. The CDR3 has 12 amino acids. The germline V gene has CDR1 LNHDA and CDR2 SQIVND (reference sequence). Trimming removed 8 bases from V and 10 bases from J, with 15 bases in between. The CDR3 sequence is CASGVGGNPQHF. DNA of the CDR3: TGTGCCAGTGGGGTTGGCGGCAATCCCCAGCATTTT.

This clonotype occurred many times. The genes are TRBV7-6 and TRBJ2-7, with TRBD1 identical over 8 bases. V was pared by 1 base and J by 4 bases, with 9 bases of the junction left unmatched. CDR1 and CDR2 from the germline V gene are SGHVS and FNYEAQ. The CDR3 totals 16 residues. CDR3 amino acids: CASSLVGQGGWYEQYF. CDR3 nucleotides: TGTGCCAGCAGCTTAGTAGGACAGGGAGGTTGGTACGAGCAGTACTTC.

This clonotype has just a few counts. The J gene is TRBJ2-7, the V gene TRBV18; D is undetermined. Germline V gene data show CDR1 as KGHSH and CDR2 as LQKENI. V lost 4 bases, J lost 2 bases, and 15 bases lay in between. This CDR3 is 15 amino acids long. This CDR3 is CASSQTQMGTYEQYF. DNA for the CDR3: TGTGCCAGCTCACAAACCCAAATGGGGACCTACGAGCAGTACTTC.

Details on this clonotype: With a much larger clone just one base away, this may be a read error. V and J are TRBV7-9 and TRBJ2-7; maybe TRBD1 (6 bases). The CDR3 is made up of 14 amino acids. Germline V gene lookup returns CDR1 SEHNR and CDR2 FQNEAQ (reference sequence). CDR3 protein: CPSSPWMGHYEQYF. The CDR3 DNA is TGTCCCAGCAGCCCATGGATGGGACACTACGAGCAGTACTTC.

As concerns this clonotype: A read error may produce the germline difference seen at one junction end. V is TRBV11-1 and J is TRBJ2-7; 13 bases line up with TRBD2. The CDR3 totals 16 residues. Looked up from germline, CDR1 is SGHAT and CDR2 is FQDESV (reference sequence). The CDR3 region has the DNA TGTGCCAGCAGCTCGACTAGCGGGAGGCTCTCCTACGATCAGTACTTC. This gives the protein CASSSTSGRLSYDQYF.

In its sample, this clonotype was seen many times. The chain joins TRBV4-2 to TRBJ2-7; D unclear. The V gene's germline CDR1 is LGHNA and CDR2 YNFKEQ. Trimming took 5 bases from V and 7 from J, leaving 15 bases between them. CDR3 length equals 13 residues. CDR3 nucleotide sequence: TGTGCCAGCAGCGCGGTTATCCTCGGGGAGCAGTACTTC. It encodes CASSAVILGEQYF.

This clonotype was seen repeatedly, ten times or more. As DNA, the CDR3 is TGTGCCAGCAGCCCCGGACGGGTCTACGAGCAGTACTTC. It codes for CASSPGRVYEQYF. The V and J genes are TRBV7-9 and TRBJ2-7; D ambiguous. Germline values: CDR1 SEHNR, CDR2 FQNEAQ (reference sequence). The germline V and J ends were trimmed by 5 bases and 3 bases, with 11 bases remaining between them. CDR3 length: 13 amino acids.

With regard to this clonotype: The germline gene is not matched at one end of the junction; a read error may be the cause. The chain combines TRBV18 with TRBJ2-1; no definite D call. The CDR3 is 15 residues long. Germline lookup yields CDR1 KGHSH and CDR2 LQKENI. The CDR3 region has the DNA TGTGCCAGCTCCCACGGCAGGCCCAAAACCAATAAGCAGTTCTTC. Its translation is CASSHGRPKTNKQFF.

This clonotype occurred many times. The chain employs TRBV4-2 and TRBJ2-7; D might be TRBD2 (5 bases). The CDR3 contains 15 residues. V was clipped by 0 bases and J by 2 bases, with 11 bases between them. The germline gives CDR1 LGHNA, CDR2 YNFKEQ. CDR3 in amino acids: CASSQDEGTPYEQYF. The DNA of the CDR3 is TGTGCCAGCAGCCAAGATGAGGGTACCCCCTACGAGCAGTACTTC.

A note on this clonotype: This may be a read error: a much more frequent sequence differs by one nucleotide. The CDR3 protein is CASSQDQGIGDTGAFF. As DNA, the CDR3 is TGCGCCAGCAGCCAAGATCAGGGGATAGGCGACACTGGAGCTTTCTTT. The V and J genes are TRBV4-3 and TRBJ1-1, with D perhaps TRBD1 (6 bases). The CDR3 covers 16 residues. Germline values: CDR1 LGHNA, CDR2 YSLEER.

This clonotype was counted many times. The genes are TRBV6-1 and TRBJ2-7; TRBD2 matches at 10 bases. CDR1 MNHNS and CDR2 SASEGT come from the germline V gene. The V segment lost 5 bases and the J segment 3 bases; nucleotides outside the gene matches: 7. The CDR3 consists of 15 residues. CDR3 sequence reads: CASSLWSGRVYEQYF. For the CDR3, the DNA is TGTGCCAGCAGTCTCTGGAGCGGGAGGGTCTACGAGCAGTACTTC.

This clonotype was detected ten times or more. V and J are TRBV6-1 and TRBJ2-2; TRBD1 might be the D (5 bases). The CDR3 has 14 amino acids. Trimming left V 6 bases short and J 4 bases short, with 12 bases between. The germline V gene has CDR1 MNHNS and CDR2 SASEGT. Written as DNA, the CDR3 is TGTGCCAGCAGACCCGACAGAACCACCGGGGAGCTGTTTTTT. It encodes CASRPDRTTGELFF.

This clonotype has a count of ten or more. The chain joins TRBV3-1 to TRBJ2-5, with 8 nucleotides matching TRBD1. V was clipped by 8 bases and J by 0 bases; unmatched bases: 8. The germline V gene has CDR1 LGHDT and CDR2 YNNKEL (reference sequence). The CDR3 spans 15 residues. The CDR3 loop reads CASGSGGWYQETQYF. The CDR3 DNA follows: TGTGCCAGCGGCTCAGGGGGCTGGTACCAAGAGACCCAGTACTTC.

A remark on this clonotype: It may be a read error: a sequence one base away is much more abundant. This CDR3 reads CATSDLHSGRASNEQFF. The DNA for the CDR3 is TGTGCCACCAGTGATCTCCATAGCGGGAGGGCGTCCAATGAGCAGTTCTTC. The J gene is TRBJ2-1, the V gene TRBV24-1, with TRBD2 matching over 11 bases. This CDR3 has 17 residues. The V segment lost 3 bases and the J segment 6 bases; nucleotides outside the gene matches: 9. Germline values: CDR1 KGHDR, CDR2 SFDVKD.

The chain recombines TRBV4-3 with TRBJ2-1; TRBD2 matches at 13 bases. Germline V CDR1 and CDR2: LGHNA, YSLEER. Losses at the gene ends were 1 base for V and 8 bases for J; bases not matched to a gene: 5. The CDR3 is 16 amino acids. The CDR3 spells CASSQVLAGGPYEQFF. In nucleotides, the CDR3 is TGCGCCAGCAGCCAAGTACTAGCGGGAGGGCCTTATGAGCAGTTCTTC.

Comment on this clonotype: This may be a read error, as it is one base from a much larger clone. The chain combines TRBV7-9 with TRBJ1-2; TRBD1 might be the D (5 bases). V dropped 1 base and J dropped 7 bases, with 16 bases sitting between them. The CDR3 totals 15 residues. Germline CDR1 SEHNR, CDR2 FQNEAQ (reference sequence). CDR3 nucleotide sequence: TGTGCCAGCAGCTTAGTCGGCAGGGCTTTAGGTGGCTACACCTTC. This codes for CASSLVGRALGGYTF.